These 6 T cell receptor beta chains were sequenced from one sample in a study of blood T cell repertoires in COVID-19. Repertoires were generated with immunoSEQ multiplex PCR, while TCRdb's copy carries only in-frame clones and drops some. The sample has over 150,000 clones, almost 85% seen once. What was sequenced was peripheral blood. Receptors were obtained from a man aged 18 to 29 with active or convalescent COVID-19.

The rearrangement joins TRBV10-3 to TRBJ2-1; 10 nucleotides line up with TRBD2. This CDR3 contains 18 residues. With V trimmed by 6 bases and J by 2 bases, 13 bases remained unmatched. Germline loops: CDR1 ENHRY, CDR2 SYGVKD. CDR3 bases: TGTGCCATCAGCCCCGACCTTAGCGGGGGGCCCGCCTACAATGAGCAGTTCTTC. Amino acid sequence: CAISPDLSGGPAYNEQFF.

The gene calls are TRBV5-1 and TRBJ1-6, with D maybe TRBD1 (6 bases). From germline, CDR1 is SGHRS and CDR2 YFSETQ. CDR3 length: 15 amino acids. Trimming cost V 1 base and J 7 bases, with 12 bases left between them. In DNA form, the CDR3 reads TGCGCCAGCAGCTTGACACAGGGTAGGAATTCACCCCTCCACTTT. It specifies CASSLTQGRNSPLHF.

The V and J genes are TRBV25-1 and TRBJ1-1, with 8 bases fitting TRBD1. Germline V CDR1 and CDR2: MGHDK, SYGVNS. V was clipped by 3 bases and J by 1 base; unmatched bases: 7. This CDR3 contains 16 residues. For the CDR3, the DNA is TGTGCCAGCAGTGATACGCAGGGGGCGCCGAACACTGAAGCTTTCTTT. This translates into CASSDTQGAPNTEAFF.

The V and J genes are TRBV5-1 and TRBJ2-5, with a weak D call TRBD2 (6 bases). V dropped 0 bases and J dropped 1 base, with 22 bases sitting between them. This CDR3 has 19 amino acids. Germline V gene sequence: CDR1 SGHRS, CDR2 YFSETQ. As DNA, the CDR3 is TGCGCCAGCAGCTTGGCCGGGGGAGATGGGTTGTACCCCCAAGAGACCCAGTACTTC. This encodes CASSLAGGDGLYPQETQYF.

This sequence joins TRBV9 and TRBJ1-1; TRBD1 matches at 8 bases. Trimming took 2 bases from V and 4 from J; bases not matched to a gene: 13. CDR1 and CDR2 (germline): SGDLS, YYNGEE. The CDR3 covers 17 residues. CDR3 sequence reads: CASSVRTGRSLSTEAFF. In nucleotides, the CDR3 is TGTGCCAGCAGCGTTCGGACAGGGCGGTCGTTGAGCACTGAAGCTTTCTTT.

The V gene is TRBV16, the J gene TRBJ1-5; 7 bases align to TRBD1. Losses at the gene ends were 1 base for V and 6 bases for J; bases not matched to a gene: 6. The V gene's germline CDR1 is KGHSY and CDR2 FQNENV. This CDR3 comprises 15 residues. CDR3 nucleotides: TGTGCCAGCAGCCAATATAGGGGGCCCAGTCAGCCCCAGCATTTT. It codes for CASSQYRGPSQPQHF.